This T cell receptor beta chain appears in the sequencing data of a study of shared clonotypes between healthy human individuals. V was clipped by 2 bases and J by 2 bases, with 10 bases between them. Germline V lookup: CDR1 GTSNPN, CDR2 SVGIG (reference sequence). This CDR3 is 13 amino acids long. Study-wide findings and caveats: It was expected that sequencing depth would affect clonotype sharing among donors.

The table came from immunoSEQ multiplex PCR; TCRdb's copy has only in-frame clones and leaves some out. The sample records over 1.5 million clones, 98% being singletons. Worth noting for this clone: Its target is unknown.

This sequence joins TRBV30 and TRBJ2-7; D is tentatively TRBD1 or TRBD2 (5 bases each). This TCR was sampled from a man aged 25-45 years in good health. Input material: naive CD4+ T cells sorted from blood. Subset denoted: CD45RA+ positively selected. DNA for the CDR3: TGTGCCTGGAGTCGGGACGGCCCCTACGAGCAGTACTTC. This translates into CAWSRDGPYEQYF.